The 27 T cell receptor beta chains below all came from one sample that was sequenced in a study of shared clonotypes between healthy human individuals (dated by TCRdb to about 2020). CD8 naive samples were obtained by positive selection for CCR7 among CD45RO-negative cells, yielding a CD45RA+CCR7+ population from which TemRA cells were excluded. Libraries were made using the immunoSEQ multiplex PCR assay. TCRdb provides this immuneACCESS table in a form limited to in-frame rearrangements. Some clones are lacking; in checked studies, under half of them reflect an unresolved V gene, and why the rest are absent is not known. The sample has about 600,000 clones on record, 95% of them singletons. The ten biggest clones cover 0.1% to 0.11% of the sample. Sequencing was performed on naive CD8+ T cells sorted from blood. The sample's cell subset or site label, in plain terms: CD45RA+CCR7+. All receptors derive from a woman under 40 in good health.

The chain recombines TRBV28 with TRBJ2-5; 15 nucleotides line up with TRBD2. Germline values: CDR1 MDHEN, CDR2 SYDVKM. This CDR3 is built from 21 residues. V was clipped by 1 base and J by 2 bases; unmatched bases: 14. The CDR3 protein is CASSLSPLGLAGGAFQETQYF. The CDR3 nucleotides read TGTGCCAGCAGTTTATCCCCCCTAGGACTAGCGGGAGGGGCCTTTCAAGAGACCCAGTACTTC.

V gene TRBV4-1 combines with J gene TRBJ1-1; D is ambiguous. Germline V gives CDR1 MGHRA, CDR2 YSYEKL. Trimming pared 2 bases from V and 0 bases from J, leaving 13 bases between. The CDR3 is made up of 16 amino acids. The CDR3 DNA is TGCGCCAGCAGCCAACTAATCAGGCATATGAACACTGAAGCTTTCTTT. Translated, it gives CASSQLIRHMNTEAFF.

The chain carries TRBV7-2 and TRBJ2-2, with a possible D match to TRBD1 (7 bases). The CDR3 length is 17 residues. Germline CDR1 reads SGHTA; CDR2 reads FQGNSA. V dropped 2 bases and J dropped 5 bases, with 18 bases sitting between them. The DNA of the CDR3 is TGTGCCAGCAGCTTATACTGGAGCCAGGGGGGAACCGGGGAGCTGTTTTTT. Residues: CASSLYWSQGGTGELFF.

This chain uses TRBV5-4 with TRBJ2-5; TRBD2 is a possible D gene (5 bases). Germline V CDR1 and CDR2: SGHNT, YYREEE (reference sequence). V dropped 0 bases and J dropped 11 bases, with 14 bases sitting between them. This CDR3 comprises 13 residues. CDR3 in amino acids: CASSLATSSPQYF. The CDR3, as DNA: TGTGCCAGCAGCTTGGCAACTAGTTCCCCGCAGTACTTC.

The sample holds one count of this clone. The J gene is TRBJ2-7, the V gene TRBV30; 14 nucleotides align to TRBD2. With V trimmed by 0 bases and J by 3 bases, 4 bases remained unmatched. The germline CDR1 and CDR2 sequences are GTSNPN and SVGIG (reference sequence). The CDR3 runs 16 residues. CDR3 region: CAWSVQGLAGDYEQYF. The CDR3 DNA reads TGTGCCTGGAGTGTACAGGGACTAGCGGGAGACTACGAGCAGTACTTC.

This sequence joins TRBV27 and TRBJ1-5; maybe TRBD1 (5 bases). V lost 8 bases and J 1 base, leaving 21 bases between the germline ends. Looked up from germline, CDR1 is MNHEY and CDR2 is SMNVEV (reference sequence). The length of the CDR3 is 17 residues. In nucleotides, the CDR3 is TGTGCCAGCGGTATTGGGGGGGGAAGTACGAGCAATCAGCCCCAGCATTTT. Translation gives CASGIGGGSTSNQPQHF.

This chain links TRBV27 with TRBJ2-7; 8 positions agree with TRBD2. Germline lookup yields CDR1 MNHEY and CDR2 SMNVEV (reference sequence). J lost 2 bases, V lost 6 bases, and 6 bases had no gene match. CDR3 length: 14 residues. The CDR3 protein is CASSLSGIAYEQYF. DNA of the CDR3: TGTGCCAGCAGCCTTAGCGGGATAGCCTACGAGCAGTACTTC.

The chain combines TRBV6-5 with TRBJ2-7; the D gene is possibly TRBD2 (5 bases). The CDR3 loop spans 12 amino acids. The V gene's germline CDR1 is MNHEY and CDR2 SVGAGI. V lost 2 bases to trimming and J lost 5 bases, with 7 bases between them. The CDR3 nucleotides are TGTGCCAGCAGTTACAAAGCGGACGAGCAGTACTTC. Translated: CASSYKADEQYF.

This chain uses TRBV28 with TRBJ1-3, with D possibly TRBD1 on 5 matching bases. This CDR3 region has 15 residues. Germline CDR1 reads MDHEN; CDR2 reads SYDVKM. The germline V and J ends were trimmed by 7 bases and 1 base, with 14 bases remaining between them. CDR3 DNA sequence: TGTGCCAGCAAGGGGACCGTGATTTCTGGAAACACCATATATTTT. Translation gives CASKGTVISGNTIYF.

As concerns this clone: The same CDR3 also results from other DNA sequences found in this sample. This chain uses TRBV5-5 with TRBJ2-7, with 10 bases that match TRBD1. CDR3 size: 14 residues. CDR1 is SGHKS and CDR2 is YYEKEE in the germline V gene (reference sequence). V lost 4 bases, J lost 4 bases, and 5 bases stayed unmatched. The chain's CDR3 is CASSHGTGAYEQYF. The CDR3 DNA is TGTGCCAGCAGCCATGGGACAGGGGCATACGAGCAGTACTTC.

This clone was observed once. The V call is TRBV4-2, the J call TRBJ2-1; 7 bases fit TRBD2. The CDR3 covers 14 residues. J was trimmed by 8 bases and V by 1 base; bases with no gene match: 5. Germline loops: CDR1 LGHNA, CDR2 YNFKEQ. CDR3 amino acids: CASSQGTSFDEQFF. CDR3 coding DNA: TGTGCCAGCAGCCAAGGGACTAGTTTTGATGAGCAGTTCTTC.

The chain carries TRBV4-1 and TRBJ2-1; 13 bases are a match to TRBD2. The CDR3 runs 20 residues. Germline V gene sequence: CDR1 MGHRA, CDR2 YSYEKL. V lost 5 bases, J lost 4 bases, and 17 bases stayed unmatched. This CDR3 reads CASSLSGAGTSGNWYNEQFF. DNA of the CDR3: TGCGCCAGCAGCTTGTCGGGAGCCGGGACTAGCGGGAATTGGTACAATGAGCAGTTCTTC.

The genes are TRBV7-6 and TRBJ2-7; D not certain. Germline V gene lookup returns CDR1 SGHVS and CDR2 FNYEAQ. V was clipped by 3 bases and J by 5 bases, with 11 bases between them. This CDR3 has 13 residues. The CDR3 nucleotides read TGTGCCAGCAGCTTGGTCAACCCAAACGAGCAGTACTTC. It codes for CASSLVNPNEQYF.

The V and J genes are TRBV5-8 and TRBJ1-5; perhaps TRBD1 as D (6 bases). Germline V gene sequence: CDR1 SGHTS, CDR2 YDEGEE. V lost 0 bases and J 3 bases, leaving 10 bases between the germline ends. There are 15 residues in the CDR3. The chain's CDR3 is CASSLGTGFNQPQHF. For the CDR3, the DNA is TGTGCCAGCAGCTTGGGAACAGGGTTCAATCAGCCCCAGCATTTT.

The rearrangement uses TRBV11-2 and TRBJ2-5; D gene uncertain. Germline-derived CDR1 and CDR2 are SGHAT and FQNNGV. The CDR3 spans 13 residues. V lost 0 bases and J 12 bases, leaving 14 bases between the germline ends. The DNA of the CDR3 is TGTGCCAGCAGCTTAGATTTTTCGAGACCCGAGTACTTC. Translated: CASSLDFSRPEYF.

This rearrangement joins TRBV4-1 to TRBJ2-2; 10 bases are a match to TRBD2. Germline-derived CDR1 and CDR2 are MGHRA and YSYEKL. V gave up 0 bases and J gave up 6 bases; unmatched junction bases: 4. This CDR3 comprises 16 residues. CDR3 sequence reads: CASSQEGTSGAGELFF. Here the CDR3 DNA reads TGCGCCAGCAGCCAAGAAGGTACTAGCGGGGCCGGGGAGCTGTTTTTT.

The chain is built from TRBV4-2 and TRBJ2-5; D remains ambiguous. The DNA matches TRBJ2-7 better at its end, which makes the J call doubtful. This CDR3 comprises 13 residues. Germline V CDR1 and CDR2: LGHNA, YNFKEQ. The DNA for the CDR3 is TGTGCCAGCAGCCAAAGTCACGCATACGAGCAGTACTTC. It is translated as CASSQSHAYEQYF.

This chain links TRBV2 with TRBJ2-1; 12 bases match TRBD2. Germline values: CDR1 SNHLY, CDR2 FYNNEI. The CDR3 spans 18 residues. Trimming took 6 bases from V and 9 from J; bases not matched to a gene: 18. Here the CDR3 DNA reads TGTGCCAGCAGCCAATCTAGCGGGAGGGTTGTAAAGTGGGGTGAGCAGTTCTTC. This codes for CASSQSSGRVVKWGEQFF.

In this sample, this clone turned up once. The chain carries TRBV19 and TRBJ2-7, with D uncertain. Trimming left V 2 bases short and J 3 bases short, with 20 bases between. The CDR3 has 17 residues. In germline, CDR1 is LNHDA, CDR2 SQIVND (reference sequence). The CDR3 region has the DNA TGTGCCAGTAGTATACTGTCGGAACCCGCAGCTAGCTACGAGCAGTACTTC. Encoded protein: CASSILSEPAASYEQYF.

The chain uses TRBV5-6 and TRBJ2-4; 10 bases are shared with TRBD1. The J segment lost 6 bases and the V segment lost 4 bases, leaving 4 bases of the junction unmatched. The CDR3 sequence is 14 residues long. Per germline, CDR1 SGHDT and CDR2 YYEEEE. The CDR3 here is CASSPGQGTNIQYF. The CDR3 bases are TGTGCCAGCAGCCCGGGACAGGGGACAAACATTCAGTACTTC.

The J gene is TRBJ2-7, the V gene TRBV5-4; D is tentatively TRBD1 or TRBD2 (5 bases each). V lost 0 bases and J 2 bases, leaving 6 bases between the germline ends. This CDR3 spans 13 amino acids. CDR1 and CDR2 from the germline V gene are SGHNT and YYREEE (reference sequence). Written as DNA, the CDR3 is TGTGCCAGCAGCTTGGGGGGACCCTACGAGCAGTACTTC. Residues: CASSLGGPYEQYF.

This clone was seen a single time. The V and J genes are TRBV13 and TRBJ2-1; D not resolved. Germline lookup yields CDR1 PRHDT and CDR2 FYEKMQ (reference sequence). V was shortened by 4 bases and J by 7 bases, with 5 bases between the two germline ends. The CDR3 runs 11 residues. CDR3 coding DNA: TGTGCCAGCAGCTACCGTAATGAGCAGTTCTTC. Translation: CASSYRNEQFF.

The genes are TRBV7-9 and TRBJ1-2; D possibly corresponds to TRBD1 (6 bases). The CDR3 totals 15 residues. The V gene's germline CDR1 is SEHNR and CDR2 FQNEAQ (reference sequence). V gave up 7 bases and J gave up 2 bases, with 17 bases separating them. CDR3 nucleotide sequence: TGTGCCAGCACCCAAGCGGGGGGCGCAAACTATGGCTACACCTTC. Its protein is CASTQAGGANYGYTF. Based on the CDR3 plus reference TRBV7-9 and TRBJ1-2, the full variable domain is DTGVSQNPRHKITKRGQNVTFRCDPISEHNRLYWYRQTLGQGPEFLTYFQNEAQLEKSRLLSDRFSAERPKGSFSTLEIQRTEQGDSAMYLCASTQAGGANYGYTFGSGTRLTVV.

The rearrangement joins TRBV6-6 to TRBJ1-4; D might be TRBD1 (6 bases). Trimming took off 6 bases at V and 1 base at J, with 12 bases between the two ends. Looked up from germline, CDR1 is MNHNY and CDR2 is SVGAGI (reference sequence). There are 15 residues in the CDR3. Here the CDR3 DNA reads TGTGCCAGCAGCATCGGACAGCTAACTAATGAAAAACTGTTTTTT. This translates into CASSIGQLTNEKLFF.

CDR3 DNA: TGTGCCAGCTCACAAACCGGGACAGGGGGCATTGAGCAGTACTTC. Its protein product is CASSQTGTGGIEQYF. The chain carries TRBV18 and TRBJ2-7; 12 bases line up with TRBD1. V dropped 4 bases and J dropped 7; count of bases not matched to a gene: 8. The CDR3 loop spans 15 amino acids. The germline CDR1 and CDR2 sequences are KGHSH and LQKENI.

The chain has TRBV28 and TRBJ2-5; no firm D call. This CDR3 contains 14 residues. Trimming took 10 bases from V and 5 from J, leaving 20 bases between them. Germline CDR1 is MDHEN and CDR2 is SYDVKM. The chain's CDR3 is CATLTVRTWETQYF. The CDR3 bases are TGTGCCACCCTAACCGTTAGGACCTGGGAGACCCAGTACTTC.

The V and J genes are TRBV5-2 and TRBJ1-2. TRBV5-2 is tagged as a pseudogene. The CDR3 is 14 residues long. In DNA, the CDR3 is TGTGCCAGCAAAAAAGTACGAAAGACCTATGGCTACACCTTC. It yields the protein CASKKVRKTYGYTF.